These T cell receptor beta chains were read from a single sample in a study of T cell changes during pregnancy in multiple sclerosis. Generated by immunoSEQ multiplex PCR, the TCRdb table keeps only in-frame clones and is missing some. The sample records tens of thousands of clones, around 93% being singletons. The specimen comprised CD4+ T cells from peripheral blood mononuclear cells, sampled before pregnancy. The origin of the receptors is a female donor with multiple sclerosis, enrolled in a pregnancy study. Both conserved end residues are part of each CDR3. D genes are given only for firm matches. Rows give clone size only sometimes, using once, few, many, or a class for an expanded clone.

J gene	D gene	V gene	clone size	CDR3 protein
TRBJ1-1	TRBD1	TRBV14	-	CASSQEGTGREAFF
TRBJ2-7	TRBD1	TRBV7-9	-	CASSSRTGYTLEQYF
TRBJ1-6	-	TRBV30	-	CAWSPGTISPLHF
TRBJ1-1	-	TRBV5-6	-	CASSLRGIAEAFF
TRBJ2-1	TRBD2	TRBV10-2	once	CASHPSGGDEQFF
TRBJ1-2	-	TRBV2	-	CASSEGNSNYGYTF
TRBJ2-4	-	TRBV2	-	CASSEGEWHIQYF
TRBJ2-2	-	TRBV5-1	once	CASNPTAQGNTGELFF
TRBJ2-7	-	TRBV21-1	-	CASSKRSGGFYEQYF
TRBJ1-3	TRBD1	TRBV5-1	-	CASSHGTGTGNTIYF
TRBJ1-6	-	TRBV10-3	-	CAIRGGSSYNSPLHF
TRBJ2-1	TRBD2	TRBV7-9	-	CASSYGLAEQFF
TRBJ2-3	TRBD1	TRBV5-4	-	CASSLQGVYYTDTQYF
TRBJ2-5	-	TRBV12-5	-	CASGFYGVYQETQYF
TRBJ1-1	TRBD1	TRBV27	-	CASRTDRESFF
TRBJ2-7	-	TRBV11-1	once	CASSNRVPLYEQYF
TRBJ2-2	-	TRBV7-2	-	CASSFDTAPGELFF
TRBJ2-7	-	TRBV19	-	CASSISGTGSVRASEQYF
TRBJ2-5	TRBD1	TRBV25-1	-	CASSDPTGQGVGWETQYF
TRBJ2-3	-	TRBV6-1	-	CASKAGSSRTDTQYF
TRBJ2-5	-	TRBV9	-	CASSAQTVETQYF
TRBJ2-4	-	TRBV14	-	CASSQVSPGSGRKNIQYF
TRBJ2-4	-	TRBV29-1	-	CAVAVAKNIQYF
TRBJ2-3	TRBD1	TRBV18	-	CASSRDSYTQYF
TRBJ2-1	-	TRBV18	-	CASSLDSLGSGANEQFF
TRBJ1-2	-	TRBV19	-	CASRGEPWGEGYTF
TRBJ1-2	TRBD1	TRBV2	-	CATTTGGWGYGYTF
TRBJ2-1	TRBD1	TRBV19	-	CASSWDRANEQFF
TRBJ2-5	TRBD2	TRBV5-1	-	CASSPGGLGARQETQYF
TRBJ2-2	TRBD1	TRBV29-1	-	CSVSDRSNTGELFF
TRBJ1-1	-	TRBV6-6	-	CASSYSGFGGTEAFF
TRBJ2-5	-	TRBV6-1	-	CASSEKTGPRETQYF
TRBJ1-1	TRBD1	TRBV10-3	-	CAISPGGWTEAFF
TRBJ1-1	TRBD1	TRBV5-6	-	CASSSPGQGLAEAFF
TRBJ2-2	-	TRBV30	-	CAWRRSGELFF
TRBJ1-4	-	TRBV9	-	CASSFRENEKLFF
TRBJ2-1	-	TRBV11-3	-	CASSLGPSTGFVFF
TRBJ1-1	-	TRBV6-1	-	CASLPRGANTEAFF
TRBJ1-2	TRBD1	TRBV19	-	CASSEAGTGAYGYTF
TRBJ2-5	-	TRBV2	-	CASSEGVIWETQYF
TRBJ1-2	-	TRBV27	-	CASSSSRRGYGYTF
TRBJ2-7	TRBD2	TRBV7-3	-	CASSLRLAGGRREQYF
TRBJ2-3	TRBD2	TRBV10-3	-	CAISESGGGAADTQYF
TRBJ1-1	TRBD1	TRBV29-1	few	CSVEDTGGNTEAFF
TRBJ1-2	-	TRBV29-1	once	CSVAELGGFGVMRGYTF
TRBJ1-6	-	TRBV30	-	CAWSGGRKGSPLHF
TRBJ2-3	-	TRBV5-6	-	CASSWGDPRPQYF
TRBJ2-1	TRBD2	TRBV7-8	-	CASSPRTSGGHNEQFF
TRBJ2-5	TRBD1	TRBV6-1	-	CASSATGTRAETQYF
TRBJ2-3	TRBD1	TRBV29-1	few	CSVGQLRTGGTDTQYF
TRBJ1-1	TRBD1	TRBV11-2	-	CASSLGQGNFNTEAFF
TRBJ2-5	-	TRBV19	-	CASSIGGGAETQYF
TRBJ2-7	-	TRBV21-1	once	CARGGGLAANYEQYF
TRBJ2-1	TRBD2	TRBV2	-	CASSLQAGFSDEQFF
TRBJ1-5	TRBD1	TRBV29-1	-	CSPIGPERTLGTGDNQPQHF
TRBJ1-6	-	TRBV29-1	once	CSVEEAPGVSPLHF
TRBJ1-5	TRBD1	TRBV6-6	-	CASRPGTGNQPQHF
TRBJ2-1	-	TRBV6-5	-	CASSYTDRFYNEQFF
TRBJ1-4	-	TRBV7-6	once	CASSRRRGANEKLFF
TRBJ1-2	TRBD1	TRBV14	-	CASSQDREAYGYTF